Listed here are 32 T cell receptor beta chains from one sample, sequenced in a study of memory CD8 T cells in hepatitis C reinfection. Assay used: immunoSEQ multiplex PCR; TCRdb lists only in-frame clones, some missing. This repertoire shows 35,000 to 55,000 clones, more than 75% found once; its top ten account for approximately 1.2%. Time point denoted: peak reinfection, 3 to 8 weeks after reinfection detection. Sorted cells were sequenced directly ex vivo without any in vitro expansion. Sequencing was carried out using naive CD8+ T cells sorted from blood. The receptors here all came from a man in his late teens or twenties with hepatitis C virus infection.

Here the CDR3 DNA reads TGTGCCAGCAGTTCTACGGGACAGGGTGGTTTCGGGGAGCTGTTTTTT. Amino acid sequence: CASSSTGQGGFGELFF. The chain is built from TRBV27 and TRBJ2-2, with TRBD1 matching over 9 bases. Germline trimming cut 4 bases from V and 7 bases from J; bases unmatched to any gene: 10. This CDR3 comprises 16 residues. The germline CDR1 and CDR2 sequences are MNHEY and SMNVEV (reference sequence).

The V and J genes are TRBV5-1 and TRBJ2-1, with no clear D. V lost 4 bases and J lost 0, with 14 bases in between. Germline loops: CDR1 SGHRS, CDR2 YFSETQ. There are 16 residues in the CDR3. CDR3 in amino acids: CASSPGYTSSYNEQFF. CDR3 DNA sequence: TGCGCCAGCAGCCCAGGTTACACGAGCTCCTACAATGAGCAGTTCTTC. The full variable domain, completed using reference TRBV5-1 and TRBJ2-1, is KAGVTQTPRYLIKTRGQQVTLSCSPISGHRSVSWYQQTPGQGLQFLFEYFSETQRNKGNFPGRFSGRQFSNSRSEMNVSTLELGDSALYLCASSPGYTSSYNEQFFGPGTRLTVL.

This chain links TRBV10-3 with TRBJ2-3; 12 positions match TRBD2. Losses at the gene ends were 2 bases for V and 0 bases for J; bases not matched to a gene: 9. CDR3 length: 19 residues. Germline V gene sequence: CDR1 ENHRY, CDR2 SYGVKD. CDR3 loop: CAISEVGLAGRASTDTQYF. The CDR3 DNA is TGTGCCATCAGTGAGGTTGGACTAGCGGGGCGTGCGAGCACAGATACGCAGTATTTT.

The genes are TRBV6-1 and TRBJ2-1, with 9 positions matching TRBD2. Germline CDR1 MNHNS, CDR2 SASEGT. CDR3 size: 15 residues. V dropped 2 bases and J dropped 13; count of bases not matched to a gene: 12. The CDR3 sequence is CASSEYELAGNPQFF. The CDR3 DNA reads as TGTGCCAGCAGTGAATATGAGCTAGCGGGGAACCCACAGTTCTTC.

The chain has TRBV9 and TRBJ2-2; 9 bases agree with TRBD2. Germline loops: CDR1 SGDLS, CDR2 YYNGEE. Trimming at V came to 2 bases and at J to 3 bases, leaving 2 bases not matched to a gene. The CDR3 has 15 residues. This CDR3 is CASSVSGSDTGELFF. The CDR3, as DNA: TGTGCCAGCAGCGTTAGCGGGAGTGACACCGGGGAGCTGTTTTTT.

V is TRBV5-1 and J is TRBJ2-3; D unresolved. The CDR3 covers 14 residues. Trimming cost V 0 bases and J 2 bases, with 7 bases left between them. CDR1 is SGHRS and CDR2 is YFSETQ in the germline V gene. The CDR3 loop is CASSLDRYTDTQYF. Here the CDR3 DNA reads TGCGCCAGCAGCTTGGACAGATACACAGATACGCAGTATTTT.

V gene TRBV6-4 combines with J gene TRBJ2-7, with D possibly being TRBD2 (6 bases). Germline CDR1 and CDR2: MRHNA and SNTAGT. Trimming shortened V by 0 bases and J by 3 bases, and 21 bases separated the two germline ends. This CDR3 comprises 18 residues. In DNA form, the CDR3 reads TGTGCCAGCAGTGACTCTCGCGGGAACCCACTCGGCTTCTACGAGCAGTACTTC. This encodes CASSDSRGNPLGFYEQYF.

The chain carries TRBV15 and TRBJ2-1; D may be TRBD2 (5 bases). V shed 0 bases and J shed 6 bases, with 15 bases lying between them. Germline CDR1 LNHNV, CDR2 YYDKDF (reference sequence). The CDR3 runs 16 residues. CDR3 sequence reads: CATSREKGLLFNEQFF. CDR3 DNA: TGTGCCACCAGCAGAGAGAAAGGACTTCTTTTCAATGAGCAGTTCTTC.

CDR3 in DNA: TGTGCCAGCAGCTTCCAAACAGCGGGAGAAAACGAGCAGTACTTC. It codes for CASSFQTAGENEQYF. V gene TRBV4-2 combines with J gene TRBJ2-7; 8 bases are a match to TRBD2. Per the germline V gene, CDR1 is LGHNA and CDR2 is YNFKEQ. Trimming cost V 5 bases and J 5 bases; bases outside gene matches: 11. This CDR3 contains 15 residues.

The chain combines TRBV7-2 with TRBJ2-1; 8 bases align to TRBD2. CDR3 length equals 15 residues. The germline CDR1 and CDR2 sequences are SGHTA and FQGNSA. V shed 2 bases, J shed 3 bases, and the junction held 3 bases outside the gene matches. CDR3 in amino acids: CASSLYGGVYNEQFF. DNA of the CDR3: TGTGCCAGCAGCTTATACGGGGGGGTCTACAATGAGCAGTTCTTC.

The gene calls are TRBV27 and TRBJ1-2; 10 bases align to TRBD1. V lost 6 bases to trimming and J lost 8 bases; unmatched junction nucleotides: 6. Germline CDR1 MNHEY, CDR2 SMNVEV (reference sequence). The CDR3 is made up of 13 amino acids. CDR3 DNA sequence: TGTGCCAGCAGCAGGACAGGGGGTGACGGCTACACCTTC. Encoded protein: CASSRTGGDGYTF.

The rearrangement uses TRBV28 and TRBJ2-3, with 7 bases that match TRBD1. The V and J ends lost 5 bases and 2 bases, in that order; junction bases with no gene match: 7. The CDR3 contains 15 residues. The V gene's germline CDR1 is MDHEN and CDR2 SYDVKM. The CDR3 sequence: CASSGAGTDTDTQYF. CDR3 bases: TGTGCCAGCAGTGGCGCCGGGACAGACACAGATACGCAGTATTTT.

The V call is TRBV4-1, the J call TRBJ1-1; TRBD1 is a possible D gene (6 bases). Trimming removed 1 base at V and 5 bases at J, with 17 bases between. Germline V CDR1 and CDR2: MGHRA, YSYEKL. The CDR3 loop spans 16 amino acids. CDR3 loop: CASSQVSGEHNTEAFF. Written as DNA, the CDR3 is TGCGCCAGCAGCCAAGTCTCAGGGGAGCATAATACTGAAGCTTTCTTT.

This chain joins TRBV7-9 and TRBJ2-3, with 11 bases identical to TRBD2. This CDR3 region has 16 residues. V lost 5 bases and J lost 4; bases outside the gene matches: 8. The germline V gene has CDR1 SEHNR and CDR2 FQNEAQ (reference sequence). The CDR3 DNA reads TGTGCCAGCAGCCCCCTTAGCGGGGGGGGTGCAGATACGCAGTATTTT. Amino acid sequence: CASSPLSGGGADTQYF.

This chain connects TRBV11-3 to TRBJ2-2; D might be TRBD2 (6 bases). The CDR3 runs 13 residues. CDR1 is SGHNT and CDR2 is YENEEA in the germline V gene. V gave up 6 bases and J gave up 1 base, with 6 bases separating them. The CDR3 DNA reads as TGTGCCAGCAGGGAGGGGAACACCGGGGAGCTGTTTTTT. Amino acid sequence: CASREGNTGELFF.

This clone is a singleton in its sample. The gene calls are TRBV9 and TRBJ2-3; possibly TRBD2 for D (6 bases). CDR3 length: 14 residues. The V end lost 1 base, the J end lost 3 bases, and 9 bases lay between the germline ends. Germline CDR1 is SGDLS and CDR2 is YYNGEE. CDR3: CASSVRGTTDTQYF. Written as DNA, the CDR3 is TGTGCCAGCAGCGTACGAGGGACTACAGATACGCAGTATTTT.

The chain recombines TRBV9 with TRBJ2-3; TRBD2 aligns across 10 bases. V dropped 2 bases and J dropped 6; count of bases not matched to a gene: 12. The CDR3 covers 17 residues. Looked up from germline, CDR1 is SGDLS and CDR2 is YYNGEE. The CDR3 sequence is CASSVYAGTSVLDTQYF. The CDR3 nucleotides are TGTGCCAGCAGCGTCTATGCCGGGACTAGCGTCCTCGATACGCAGTATTTT.

The chain recombines TRBV4-3 with TRBJ2-1, with 8 bases lining up with TRBD1. The J segment lost 2 bases and the V segment lost 0 bases, leaving 3 bases of the junction unmatched. This CDR3 is built from 16 residues. Per germline, CDR1 LGHNA and CDR2 YSLEER. CDR3 amino acids: CASSQDRGQAYNEQFF. DNA for the CDR3: TGCGCCAGCAGCCAAGATCGGGGACAGGCCTACAATGAGCAGTTCTTC.

The chain has TRBV7-6 and TRBJ1-1; D is perhaps TRBD1 (6 bases). Germline CDR1 SGHVS, CDR2 FNYEAQ. CDR3 size: 15 residues. Trimming cost V 1 base and J 4 bases, with 13 bases left between them. The DNA of the CDR3 is TGTGCCAGCAGCTTAGGTTCAGGGGCTGCCACTGAAGCTTTCTTT. This sequence encodes CASSLGSGAATEAFF.

J is TRBJ2-1 and V is TRBV6-5; 8 bases agree with TRBD2. This CDR3 is built from 15 residues. J was trimmed by 9 bases and V by 0 bases; bases with no gene match: 7. Germline lookup yields CDR1 MNHEY and CDR2 SVGAGI. CDR3 bases: TGTGCCAGCAGTTACTCCGCGGGGGGCCCGGGTGAGCAGTTCTTC. As protein: CASSYSAGGPGEQFF.

The chain employs TRBV2 and TRBJ2-5; possibly TRBD1 for D (5 bases). The ends were cut back, 2 bases at V and 3 bases at J, with 22 bases in the middle. CDR3 length: 18 amino acids. Germline V gene sequence: CDR1 SNHLY, CDR2 FYNNEI. The CDR3 DNA is TGTGCCAGCAGTGAAAACGTGTGGGGCCCAACGAGAAAAGAGACCCAGTACTTC. It yields the protein CASSENVWGPTRKETQYF.

The J gene is TRBJ2-1, the V gene TRBV2, with TRBD2 matching 7 bases. Germline CDR1 and CDR2: SNHLY and FYNNEI. Unmatched junction bases numbered 11, after V lost 6 bases and J lost 3 bases. CDR3 length: 16 residues. CDR3 region: CASRTLIGRFYNEQFF. CDR3 coding DNA: TGTGCCAGCAGGACTTTAATCGGGAGGTTCTACAATGAGCAGTTCTTC.

This chain connects TRBV7-9 to TRBJ1-4, with 8 bases aligning to TRBD1. The V and J ends lost 5 bases and 7 bases, in that order; junction bases with no gene match: 12. The CDR3 is 16 amino acids. Germline V gene sequence: CDR1 SEHNR, CDR2 FQNEAQ (reference sequence). The CDR3 bases are TGTGCCAGCAGCCCCCAAACAGGACAGGGCTTTGAAAAACTGTTTTTT. It yields the protein CASSPQTGQGFEKLFF.

The rearrangement joins TRBV6-4 to TRBJ2-1; TRBD1 aligns across 11 bases. Germline loops: CDR1 MRHNA, CDR2 SNTAGT. Trimming removed 2 bases from V and 8 bases from J; junction bases left unmatched: 8. The CDR3 spans 16 residues. DNA of the CDR3: TGTGCCAGCAGTGACGGCCCGGGACAGGGGGGCGATGAGCAGTTCTTC. Amino acids: CASSDGPGQGGDEQFF.

The chain couples TRBV28 to TRBJ2-7; D possibly corresponds to TRBD1 (6 bases). V gave up 6 bases and J gave up 2 bases, with 17 bases separating them. The CDR3 sequence is 15 residues long. Germline V gives CDR1 MDHEN, CDR2 SYDVKM. This CDR3 is CASRETGLGTYEQYF. The CDR3 coding sequence is TGTGCCAGCAGAGAAACAGGGCTCGGGACCTACGAGCAGTACTTC.

This sequence joins TRBV11-3 and TRBJ2-2; the match to TRBD1 covers 8 bases. The CDR3 loop spans 15 amino acids. Germline V gene sequence: CDR1 SGHNT, CDR2 YENEEA. With 2 bases clipped from V and 4 bases from J, the junction kept 3 bases outside the gene matches. In DNA, the CDR3 is TGTGCCAGCAGCTTAAGGGGACAGGTCACCGGGGAGCTGTTTTTT. Protein: CASSLRGQVTGELFF.

The rearrangement joins TRBV28 to TRBJ2-2; D is perhaps TRBD2 (5 bases). The CDR3 consists of 13 residues. CDR1 and CDR2 from the germline V gene are MDHEN and SYDVKM. Trimming pared 6 bases from V and 5 bases from J, leaving 10 bases between. The CDR3 region is CASRPAGTGELFF. CDR3 DNA sequence: TGTGCCAGCAGGCCGGCGGGTACCGGGGAGCTGTTTTTT.

The V and J genes are TRBV7-9 and TRBJ2-1; 8 bases match TRBD2. Germline CDR1 SEHNR, CDR2 FQNEAQ (reference sequence). The CDR3 contains 15 residues. V trimming: 10 bases; J trimming: 2 bases; junction bases outside the gene matches: 10. CDR3 bases: TGTGCCACCCCCAAGCGGGAGATTCCCTACAATGAGCAGTTCTTC. Its protein product is CATPKREIPYNEQFF.

The V call is TRBV28, the J call TRBJ2-5; TRBD1 matches at 7 bases. After removal of 2 bases from V and 4 bases from J, the junction contained 4 bases not matched to a gene. Germline loops: CDR1 MDHEN, CDR2 SYDVKM. The CDR3 totals 14 residues. Here the CDR3 reads CASSLTTGAETQYF. The CDR3 DNA reads TGTGCCAGCAGTTTAACCACAGGGGCAGAGACCCAGTACTTC.

The gene calls are TRBV4-1 and TRBJ2-2; TRBD1 might be the D (5 bases). The CDR3 sequence is 14 residues long. V gave up 0 bases and J gave up 6 bases, with 8 bases separating them. Germline assignment: CDR1 MGHRA and CDR2 YSYEKL. The CDR3 coding sequence is TGCGCCAGCAGCCAAGAAGGGGCTGCCGGGGAGCTGTTTTTT. Its protein product is CASSQEGAAGELFF.

The rearrangement joins TRBV7-9 to TRBJ2-2; no reliable D call. Looked up from germline, CDR1 is SEHNR and CDR2 is FQNEAQ (reference sequence). Trimming stripped 4 bases from V and 1 base from J, with 4 bases between. CDR3 size: 13 residues. CDR3 region: CASSSLNTGELFF. In DNA, the CDR3 is TGTGCCAGCAGCTCCTTGAACACCGGGGAGCTGTTTTTT.

This clone has more than one count but fewer than ten. The chain employs TRBV10-3 and TRBJ1-1; no firm D call. V lost 2 bases, J lost 4 bases, and 5 bases lay in between. Germline CDR1 and CDR2: ENHRY and SYGVKD. The CDR3 contains 12 residues. CDR3 region: CAISEGSTEAFF. In DNA form, the CDR3 reads TGTGCCATCAGTGAGGGTAGCACTGAAGCTTTCTTT.